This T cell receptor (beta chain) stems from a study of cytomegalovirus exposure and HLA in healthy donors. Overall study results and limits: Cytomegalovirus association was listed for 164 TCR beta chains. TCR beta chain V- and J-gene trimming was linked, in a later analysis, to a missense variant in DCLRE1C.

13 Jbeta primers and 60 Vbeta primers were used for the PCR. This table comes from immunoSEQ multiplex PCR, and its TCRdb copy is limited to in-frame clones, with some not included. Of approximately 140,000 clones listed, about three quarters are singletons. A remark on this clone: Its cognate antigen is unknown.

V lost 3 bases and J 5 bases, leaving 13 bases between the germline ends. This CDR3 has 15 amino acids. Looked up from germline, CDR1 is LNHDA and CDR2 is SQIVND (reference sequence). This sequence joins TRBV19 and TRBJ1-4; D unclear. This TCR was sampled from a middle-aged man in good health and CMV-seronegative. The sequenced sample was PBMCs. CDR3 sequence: CASSIFLWHNEKLFF. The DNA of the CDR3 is TGTGCCAGTAGTATTTTTCTCTGGCACAATGAAAAACTGTTTTTT.